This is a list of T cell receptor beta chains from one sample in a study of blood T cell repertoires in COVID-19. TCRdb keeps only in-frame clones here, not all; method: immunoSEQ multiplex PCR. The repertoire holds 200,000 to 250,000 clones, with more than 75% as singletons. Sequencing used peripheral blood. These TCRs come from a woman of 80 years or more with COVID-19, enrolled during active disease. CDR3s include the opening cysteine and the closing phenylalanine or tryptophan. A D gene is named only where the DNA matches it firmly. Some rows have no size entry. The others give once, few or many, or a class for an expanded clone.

CDR3: CASSEDRNTEAFF
DNA: TGTGCCAGCAGCGAGGACAGGAACACTGAAGCTTTCTTT
size: -
V: TRBV13
D: -
length: 13
J: TRBJ1-1

CDR3: CAWSAQGSYEQYF
DNA: TGTGCCTGGAGCGCACAGGGCTCCTACGAGCAGTACTTC
size: -
V: TRBV30
D: -
length: 13
J: TRBJ2-7

CDR3: CASSEALRGINEQFF
DNA: TGTGCCAGCAGTGAAGCGCTTCGAGGGATCAATGAGCAGTTCTTC
size: -
V: TRBV2
D: -
length: 15
J: TRBJ2-1

CDR3: CASSPGRSSYEQYF
DNA: TGTGCCAGCTCACCCGGCAGGTCCTCCTACGAGCAGTACTTC
size: -
V: TRBV18
D: -
length: 14
J: TRBJ2-7

CDR3: CASHTEGGGYTF
DNA: TGTGCCAGCCACACCGAGGGTGGAGGCTACACCTTC
size: -
V: TRBV6-6
D: -
length: 12
J: TRBJ1-2

CDR3: CASGSQRGAEAFF
DNA: TGCGCCAGCGGATCGCAACGGGGGGCTGAAGCTTTCTTT
size: few
V: TRBV5-1
D: -
length: 13
J: TRBJ1-1

CDR3: CASNRGSPNTGELFF
DNA: TGTGCCAGCAATAGAGGGAGTCCGAACACCGGGGAGCTGTTTTTT
size: -
V: TRBV27
D: -
length: 15
J: TRBJ2-2

CDR3: CASSSTSGGGGETQYF
DNA: TGTGCCAGCAGCTCGACTAGCGGGGGAGGTGGGGAGACCCAGTACTTC
size: -
V: TRBV7-3
D: TRBD2
length: 16
J: TRBJ2-5

CDR3: CASNAGSYNEQFF
DNA: TGTGCCAGCAATGCGGGCTCCTACAATGAGCAGTTCTTC
size: once
V: TRBV12-3/TRBV12-4
D: -
length: 13
J: TRBJ2-1

CDR3: CASSFGGDRAGNTIYF
DNA: TGTGCCAGCAGCTTCGGAGGGGACAGAGCTGGAAACACCATATATTTT
size: -
V: TRBV5-4
D: TRBD1
length: 16
J: TRBJ1-3

CDR3: CASSTSGSYEQYF
DNA: TGTGCCAGTAGTACCAGCGGCTCCTACGAGCAGTACTTC
size: -
V: TRBV19
D: -
length: 13
J: TRBJ2-7

CDR3: CASSSWDSGEQFF
DNA: TGTGCCAGCAGCTCGTGGGATAGCGGCGAGCAGTTCTTC
size: -
V: TRBV7-2
D: -
length: 13
J: TRBJ2-1

CDR3: CASSKGKQGLWNTEAFF
DNA: TGTGCCAGCAGCAAAGGGAAACAGGGACTATGGAACACTGAAGCTTTCTTT
size: -
V: TRBV21-1
D: -
length: 17
J: TRBJ1-1

CDR3: CASSLVGQGPYEQYF
DNA: TGTGCCAGCAGCTTAGTGGGACAGGGTCCCTACGAGCAGTACTTC
size: -
V: TRBV11-2
D: TRBD1
length: 15
J: TRBJ2-7

CDR3: CASSLDRGTSFYEQYF
DNA: TGCGCCAGCAGCCTAGACCGTGGGACTAGCTTCTACGAGCAGTACTTC
size: -
V: TRBV5-1
D: TRBD2
length: 16
J: TRBJ2-7